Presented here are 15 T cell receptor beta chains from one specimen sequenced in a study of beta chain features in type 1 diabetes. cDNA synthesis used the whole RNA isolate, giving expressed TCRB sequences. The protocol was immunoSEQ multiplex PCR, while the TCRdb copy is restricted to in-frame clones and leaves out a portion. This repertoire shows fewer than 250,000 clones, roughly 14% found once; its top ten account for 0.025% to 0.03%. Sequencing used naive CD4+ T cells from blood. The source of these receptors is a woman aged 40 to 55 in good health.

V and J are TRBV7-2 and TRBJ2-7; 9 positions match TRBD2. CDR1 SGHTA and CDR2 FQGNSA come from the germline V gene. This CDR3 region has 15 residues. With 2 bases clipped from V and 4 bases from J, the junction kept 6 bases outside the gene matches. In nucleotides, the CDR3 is TGTGCCAGCAGCTTACTGGCGGGGGGGGAGTACGAGCAGTACTTC. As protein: CASSLLAGGEYEQYF.

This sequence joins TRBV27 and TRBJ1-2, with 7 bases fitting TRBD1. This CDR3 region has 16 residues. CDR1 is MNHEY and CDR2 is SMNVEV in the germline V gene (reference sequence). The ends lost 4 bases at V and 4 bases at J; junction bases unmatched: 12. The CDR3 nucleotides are TGTGCCAGCAGTTCCATGAGACAGGGTAGGGGCTATGGCTACACCTTC. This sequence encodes CASSSMRQGRGYGYTF.

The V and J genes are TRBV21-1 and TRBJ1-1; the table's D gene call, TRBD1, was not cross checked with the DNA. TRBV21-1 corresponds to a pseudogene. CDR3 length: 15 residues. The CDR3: CASSNLTGKDTEAFF. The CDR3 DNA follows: TGTGCCAGCAGCAACCTGACAGGGAAGGACACTGAAGCTTTCTTT.

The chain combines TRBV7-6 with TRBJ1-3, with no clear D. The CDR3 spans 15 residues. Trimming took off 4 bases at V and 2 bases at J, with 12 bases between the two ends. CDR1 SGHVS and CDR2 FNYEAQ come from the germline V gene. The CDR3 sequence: CASSSQALPGNTIYF. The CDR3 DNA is TGTGCCAGCAGCTCTCAGGCCTTACCTGGAAACACCATATATTTT.

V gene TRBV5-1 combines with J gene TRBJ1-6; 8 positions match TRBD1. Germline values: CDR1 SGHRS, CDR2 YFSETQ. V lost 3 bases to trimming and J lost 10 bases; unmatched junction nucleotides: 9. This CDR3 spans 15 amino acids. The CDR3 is CASSSLETGVSPLHF. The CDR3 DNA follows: TGCGCCAGCAGCTCTCTTGAGACAGGGGTCTCACCCCTCCACTTT.

The CDR3: CASRDRQGRSYYGYTF. CDR3 DNA sequence: TGTGCCAGCAGGGATCGACAGGGAAGATCTTACTATGGCTACACCTTC. The chain recombines TRBV2 with TRBJ1-2; 7 positions match TRBD1. The CDR3 is 16 amino acids. Germline loops: CDR1 SNHLY, CDR2 FYNNEI. The junction had 13 bases not matched to a gene; V was cut back by 6 bases and J by 3 bases.

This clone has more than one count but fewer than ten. The CDR3 DNA follows: TGCGCCAGCAGCCAGGACAGGGGGCCGTTCTATGGCTACACCTTC. This translates into CASSQDRGPFYGYTF. The rearrangement joins TRBV4-1 to TRBJ1-2; 11 bases are a match to TRBD1. The trim removed 3 bases at V and 4 bases at J, leaving 4 bases unmatched. Germline-derived CDR1 and CDR2 are MGHRA and YSYEKL. The CDR3 extends over 15 amino acids.

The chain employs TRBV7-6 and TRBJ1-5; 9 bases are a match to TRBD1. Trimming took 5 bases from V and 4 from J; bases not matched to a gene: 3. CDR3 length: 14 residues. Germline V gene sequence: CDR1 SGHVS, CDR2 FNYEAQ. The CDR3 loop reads CASSLTGGNQPQHF. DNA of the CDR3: TGTGCCAGCAGCCTGACAGGGGGTAATCAGCCCCAGCATTTT.

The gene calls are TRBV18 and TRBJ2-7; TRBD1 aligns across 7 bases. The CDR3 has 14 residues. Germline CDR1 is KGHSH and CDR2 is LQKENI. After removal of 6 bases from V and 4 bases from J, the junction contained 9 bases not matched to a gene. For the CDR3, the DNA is TGTGCCAGCTCCTCTGGACAGGAAAGATACGAGCAGTACTTC. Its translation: CASSSGQERYEQYF.

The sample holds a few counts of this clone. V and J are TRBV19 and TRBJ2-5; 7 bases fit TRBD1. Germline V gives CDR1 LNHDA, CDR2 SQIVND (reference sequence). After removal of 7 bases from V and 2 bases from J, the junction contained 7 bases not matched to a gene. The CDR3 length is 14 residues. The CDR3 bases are TGTGCCAGTAAGACCGGGACAGAGCAAGAGACCCAGTACTTC. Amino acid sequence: CASKTGTEQETQYF.

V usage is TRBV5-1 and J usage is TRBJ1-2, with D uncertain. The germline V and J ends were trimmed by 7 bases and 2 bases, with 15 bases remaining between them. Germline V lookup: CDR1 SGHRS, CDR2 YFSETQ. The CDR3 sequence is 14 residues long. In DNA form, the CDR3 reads TGCGCCAGCGGTTGGTCAACGGAGAACTATGGCTACACCTTC. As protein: CASGWSTENYGYTF.

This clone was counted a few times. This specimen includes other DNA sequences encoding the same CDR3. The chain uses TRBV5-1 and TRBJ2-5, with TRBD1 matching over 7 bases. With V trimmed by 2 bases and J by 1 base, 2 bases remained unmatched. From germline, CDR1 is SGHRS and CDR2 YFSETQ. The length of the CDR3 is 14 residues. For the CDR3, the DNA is TGCGCCAGCAGCTTAGGGACAGTCCAAGAGACCCAGTACTTC. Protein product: CASSLGTVQETQYF. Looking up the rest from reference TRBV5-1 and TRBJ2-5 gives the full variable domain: KAGVTQTPRYLIKTRGQQVTLSCSPISGHRSVSWYQQTPGQGLQFLFEYFSETQRNKGNFPGRFSGRQFSNSRSEMNVSTLELGDSALYLCASSLGTVQETQYFGPGTRLLVL.

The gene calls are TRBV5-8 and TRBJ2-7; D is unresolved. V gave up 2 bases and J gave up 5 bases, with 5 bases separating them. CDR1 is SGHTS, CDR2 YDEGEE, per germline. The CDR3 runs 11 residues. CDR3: CASSFRDEQYF. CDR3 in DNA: TGTGCCAGCAGCTTTCGGGACGAGCAGTACTTC.

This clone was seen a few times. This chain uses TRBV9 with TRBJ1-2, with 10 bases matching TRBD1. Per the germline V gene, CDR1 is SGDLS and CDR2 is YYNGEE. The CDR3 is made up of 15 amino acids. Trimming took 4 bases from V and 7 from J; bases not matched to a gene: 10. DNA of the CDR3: TGTGCCAGCAGCCTGCGAACCGGGACAGGGGTTGGCTACACCTTC. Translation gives CASSLRTGTGVGYTF.

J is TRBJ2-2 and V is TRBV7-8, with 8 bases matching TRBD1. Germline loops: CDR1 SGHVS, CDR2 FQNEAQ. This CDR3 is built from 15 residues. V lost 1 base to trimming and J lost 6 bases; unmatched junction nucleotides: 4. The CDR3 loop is CASSLVGQGSGELFF. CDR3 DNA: TGTGCCAGCAGCTTAGTAGGACAGGGCTCCGGGGAGCTGTTTTTT.